This TCR beta chain originates from a study of graft-versus-host responses after intestinal transplantation. Study at large: Recipients across the board were started on anti-thymocyte globulin induction, then kept on tacrolimus and steroids for around 3 years.

The data were produced by immunoSEQ multiplex PCR, yet TCRdb's version contains in-frame clones alone and is incomplete. The sample shows tens of thousands of clones, 75% to 95% of them seen only once. Points from the study as a whole: Analysis identified GvH clones in recipient marrow, with some appearing first in ileum or blood.

Trimming took 0 bases from V and 10 from J, leaving 13 bases between them. Per the germline V gene, CDR1 is GTSNPN and CDR2 is SVGIG (reference sequence). The CDR3 length is 14 residues. A note on this clone: Its specificity is not known.

The V call is TRBV30, the J call TRBJ1-6, with D unresolved. The clonotype comes from a human donor who received an intestinal transplant. The sample in question was unstimulated CD4+ T cells sorted from spleen or lymph node cells, obtained before intestinal transplant. CDR3 coding DNA: TGTGCCTGGAGTGTACGGGGTGGGATCTCACCCCTCCACTTT. Translated, it gives CAWSVRGGISPLHF.